This T cell receptor (beta chain) comes out of a study of identical twins. TCRdb re-called the 5' RACE reads through MiXCR, storing one row per CDR3 protein. This table has 1.5 million to 2 million distinct CDR3 sequences, around 29% appearing once. This CDR3 is 14 amino acids long. Trimming took 2 bases from V and 11 from J; bases not matched to a gene: 9. Per germline, CDR1 SGDLS and CDR2 YYNGEE. The sequenced sample was cord blood. The rearrangement links TRBV9 to TRBJ2-1; 8 nucleotides match TRBD2. The receptor was derived from a newborn girl in good health. This CDR3 is CASSVELAVSKQFF. CDR3 sequence (DNA): TGTGCCAGCAGCGTCGAACTAGCGGTGAGCAAGCAGTTCTTC.